The rows below give T cell receptor beta chains drawn from one sample of a study of shared clonotypes between healthy human individuals. Generated by immunoSEQ multiplex PCR, the TCRdb table keeps only in-frame clones and is missing some. The top ten clones hold around 1.7% of a sample with around 2.1 million clones, roughly 91% of them seen once. Material: naive CD8+ T cells from PBMCs. These receptors were collected from a man between 18 and 29 years old in good health. Some clones in this sample may be carry-over from other donors' samples. Each CDR3 is given with its conserved first and last residue. A D gene is named only where the DNA matches it firmly. The size entry is marked missing in some rows and otherwise reads once, few, many or a size class.

clone_size: .
j_call: TRBJ1-1
d_call: .
v_call: TRBV7-9
cdr3_nt: TGTGCCAGCAGCAGAGCTCCCTGGGACGTGAACACTGAAGCTTTCTTT
cdr3_aa: CASSRAPWDVNTEAFF

clone_size: .
j_call: TRBJ2-7
d_call: .
v_call: TRBV4-3
cdr3_nt: TGCGCCAGCAGCCAAGATCGGTACAGGACGAGCTCCTACGAGCAGTACTTC
cdr3_aa: CASSQDRYRTSSYEQYF

clone_size: once
j_call: TRBJ2-3
d_call: TRBD2
v_call: TRBV15
cdr3_nt: TGTGCCACCAGCAGAGATGAGCTAGCGGGCCCTGCTGATACGCAGTATTTT
cdr3_aa: CATSRDELAGPADTQYF

clone_size: .
j_call: TRBJ2-7
d_call: .
v_call: TRBV5-6
cdr3_nt: TGTGCCAGCAGCTTTGACCTAAGCTCCTACGAGCAGTACTTC
cdr3_aa: CASSFDLSSYEQYF

clone_size: once
j_call: TRBJ1-1
d_call: .
v_call: TRBV5-5
cdr3_nt: TGTGCCAGCAGCTCGGTAGCGGGCATGAACACTGAAGCTTTCTTT
cdr3_aa: CASSSVAGMNTEAFF

clone_size: .
j_call: TRBJ1-4
d_call: TRBD1
v_call: TRBV10-3
cdr3_nt: TGTGCCATCAGTGAAGCAGGGGGGGAAAAACTGTTTTTT
cdr3_aa: CAISEAGGEKLFF

clone_size: .
j_call: TRBJ1-2
d_call: .
v_call: TRBV6-1
cdr3_nt: TGTGCCAGCAGTGAAACAGGGATCGGTGGCTACACCTTC
cdr3_aa: CASSETGIGGYTF

clone_size: .
j_call: TRBJ2-1
d_call: .
v_call: TRBV19
cdr3_nt: TGTGCCAGTAGTATTCGGGGCAATGAGCAGTTCTTC
cdr3_aa: CASSIRGNEQFF

clone_size: .
j_call: TRBJ2-2
d_call: .
v_call: TRBV7-8
cdr3_nt: TGTGCCAGCAGCTTAGAATTGGGGCCGGGGAACACCGGGGAGCTGTTTTTT
cdr3_aa: CASSLELGPGNTGELFF

clone_size: .
j_call: TRBJ2-7
d_call: .
v_call: TRBV2
cdr3_nt: TGTGCCAGCAGTGACTGGCAGGGGGGTTCCTACGAGCAGTACTTC
cdr3_aa: CASSDWQGGSYEQYF

clone_size: once
j_call: TRBJ2-2
d_call: .
v_call: TRBV18
cdr3_nt: TGTGCCAGCCAGGCGGACGAGGGCACCGGGGAGCTGTTTTTT
cdr3_aa: CASQADEGTGELFF

clone_size: .
j_call: TRBJ2-3
d_call: TRBD2
v_call: TRBV9
cdr3_nt: TGTGCCAGCAGCGCCGGGACTAGCGTTACTAGCACAGATACGCAGTATTTT
cdr3_aa: CASSAGTSVTSTDTQYF

clone_size: .
j_call: TRBJ1-2
d_call: TRBD1
v_call: TRBV4-1
cdr3_nt: TGCGCCAGCAGCCCAGGGGGACAGACTATCTATGGCTACACCTTC
cdr3_aa: CASSPGGQTIYGYTF